These 17 T cell receptor beta chains share one sample of origin, sequenced in a study of blood T cell repertoires in COVID-19. Measured with immunoSEQ multiplex PCR; TCRdb has only the in-frame clones, and not every one. The sample lists about 49,000 clones; 80% to 85% were seen once. The source material was peripheral blood. These receptors all come from a woman of 80 years or more with COVID-19, enrolled during active disease.

This clone was picked up one time. V and J are TRBV19 and TRBJ2-2; D is possibly TRBD2 (5 bases). Trimming took 5 bases from V and 6 from J, leaving 16 bases between them. CDR3 length equals 15 residues. From germline, CDR1 is LNHDA and CDR2 SQIVND (reference sequence). CDR3 sequence: CASSPQRATSGELFF. The CDR3 DNA reads as TGTGCCAGTAGTCCTCAGAGGGCGACCTCCGGGGAGCTGTTTTTT.

J is TRBJ2-1 and V is TRBV7-2; D unresolved. In germline, CDR1 is SGHTA, CDR2 FQGNSA. V was cut by 5 bases and J by 6 bases, with 17 bases left in between. The CDR3 has 15 residues. CDR3 sequence reads: CASSLPPSPSNEQFF. CDR3 coding DNA: TGTGCCAGCAGCCTTCCTCCTAGTCCCAGCAATGAGCAGTTCTTC. The variable domain in full, with the rest retrieved from reference TRBV7-2 and TRBJ2-1, is GAGVSQSPSNKVTEKGKDVELRCDPISGHTALYWYRQSLGQGLEFLIYFQGNSAPDKSGLPSDRFSAERTGGSVSTLTIQRTQQEDSAVYLCASSLPPSPSNEQFFGPGTRLTVL.

The CDR3 protein is CASSQTPLRQGLSGANVLTF. In nucleotides, the CDR3 is TGTGCCAGCAGCCAAACCCCTCTCAGACAGGGGCTCTCTGGGGCCAACGTCCTGACTTTC. The V and J genes are TRBV16 and TRBJ2-6, with TRBD1 matching 8 bases. The CDR3 sequence is 20 residues long. Germline V gene lookup returns CDR1 KGHSY and CDR2 FQNENV. With V trimmed by 2 bases and J by 0 bases, 12 bases remained unmatched. The full variable domain, completed using reference TRBV16 and TRBJ2-6, is GEEVAQTPKHLVRGEGQKAKLYCAPIKGHSYVFWYQQVLKNEFKFLISFQNENVFDETGMPKERFSAKCLPNSPCSLEIQATKLEDSAVYFCASSQTPLRQGLSGANVLTFGAGSRLTVL.

The chain uses TRBV19 and TRBJ2-1; TRBD2 aligns across 8 bases. CDR3 length: 13 amino acids. J was trimmed by 14 bases and V by 3 bases; bases with no gene match: 9. The germline gives CDR1 LNHDA, CDR2 SQIVND (reference sequence). In nucleotides, the CDR3 is TGTGCCAGTAGTATCCTAGCGGGTTCGAGGGAGTTCTTC. Residues: CASSILAGSREFF.

The chain uses TRBV6-1 and TRBJ1-6, with D unresolved. In germline, CDR1 is MNHNS, CDR2 SASEGT. The ends were cut back, 4 bases at V and 0 bases at J, with 10 bases in the middle. The CDR3 consists of 16 residues. CDR3 sequence reads: CASSALQASYNSPLHF. The CDR3 DNA reads TGTGCCAGCAGTGCCCTCCAGGCCTCCTATAATTCACCCCTCCACTTT.

The chain uses TRBV28 and TRBJ2-3; TRBD2 aligns across 11 bases. Per germline, CDR1 MDHEN and CDR2 SYDVKM. The CDR3 runs 19 residues. V shed 7 bases and J 1 base; nucleotides not matched to a gene: 16. The CDR3 nucleotides read TGTGCCAGCACCCCGGGGCTAGCGGGAGGCCACGGGGGCACAGATACGCAGTATTTT. The encoded protein is CASTPGLAGGHGGTDTQYF.

The chain couples TRBV25-1 to TRBJ1-1; D not resolved. Germline assignment: CDR1 MGHDK and CDR2 SYGVNS. With 1 base removed from V and 1 base from J, the gap between germline ends came to 10 bases. The CDR3 sequence is 15 residues long. The CDR3 DNA follows: TGTGCCAGCAGTGAATCGTGGGGAGGGAACACTGAAGCTTTCTTT. Translating gives CASSESWGGNTEAFF.

The chain links TRBV2 to TRBJ2-7, with D perhaps TRBD1 (6 bases). V lost 6 bases and J 6 bases, leaving 15 bases between the germline ends. The CDR3 has 13 amino acids. Germline assignment: CDR1 SNHLY and CDR2 FYNNEI. Written as DNA, the CDR3 is TGTGCCAGCAGGTACACGACAGGTAGCGAGCAGTACTTC. This sequence encodes CASRYTTGSEQYF.

This clone occurred once. The CDR3 nucleotides read TGTGCCAGCAGCGTATCGCTGGGACAGGGATATGGCTACACCTTC. Its protein product is CASSVSLGQGYGYTF. V is TRBV9 and J is TRBJ1-2; 9 nucleotides line up with TRBD1. The germline gives CDR1 SGDLS, CDR2 YYNGEE. V was clipped by 1 base and J by 5 bases; unmatched bases: 6. The CDR3 runs 15 residues.

The CDR3: CASTGTGENTGELFF. The CDR3 region has the DNA TGTGCCAGCACCGGGACAGGGGAAAACACCGGGGAGCTGTTTTTT. The J gene is TRBJ2-2, the V gene TRBV5-4; 10 bases fit TRBD1. The CDR3 has 15 amino acids. Germline CDR1 and CDR2: SGHNT and YYREEE (reference sequence). Trimming removed 6 bases from V and 2 bases from J; junction bases left unmatched: 4.

The chain is built from TRBV4-1 and TRBJ1-5; maybe TRBD1 (6 bases). V was shortened by 0 bases and J by 2 bases, with 14 bases between the two germline ends. The CDR3 has 17 residues. Germline loops: CDR1 MGHRA, CDR2 YSYEKL. The DNA of the CDR3 is TGCGCCAGCAGCCAAGACGGGGGGGGCTCAGGCAATCAGCCCCAGCATTTT. This gives the protein CASSQDGGGSGNQPQHF.

The V call is TRBV7-3, the J call TRBJ2-3, with 10 bases lining up with TRBD1. Germline V gene lookup returns CDR1 SGHTA and CDR2 FQGTGA. This CDR3 is built from 15 residues. V trimming: 4 bases; J trimming: 3 bases; junction bases outside the gene matches: 4. CDR3 amino acids: CASSWTGGLTDTQYF. CDR3 DNA sequence: TGTGCCAGCAGCTGGACAGGGGGTTTGACAGATACGCAGTATTTT.

J is TRBJ2-1 and V is TRBV7-9; 7 bases match TRBD2. The CDR3 totals 15 residues. V lost 1 base and J lost 5; bases outside the gene matches: 5. Germline V CDR1 and CDR2: SEHNR, FQNEAQ (reference sequence). The CDR3: CASSLDGGSHNEQFF. The CDR3 nucleotides read TGTGCCAGCAGCTTAGATGGCGGGAGTCACAATGAGCAGTTCTTC.

This chain links TRBV19 with TRBJ1-1; 8 bases line up with TRBD1. Germline assignment: CDR1 LNHDA and CDR2 SQIVND (reference sequence). After removal of 5 bases from V and 4 bases from J, the junction contained 12 bases not matched to a gene. This CDR3 has 16 residues. CDR3 loop: CASSCRTGPRGTEAFF. The CDR3 DNA is TGTGCCAGTAGTTGCCGGACAGGGCCTAGGGGCACTGAAGCTTTCTTT.

The V gene is TRBV10-3, the J gene TRBJ2-7, with D possibly TRBD1 on 5 matching bases. The CDR3 is 13 amino acids. V gave up 2 bases and J gave up 4 bases, with 9 bases separating them. From germline, CDR1 is ENHRY and CDR2 SYGVKD. For the CDR3, the DNA is TGTGCCATCAGTGAGGACAGAATATACGAGCAGTACTTC. The encoded protein is CAISEDRIYEQYF.

The CDR3 region has the DNA TGTGCCAGCTCAAGCGGGAGGGCCGGTCTTGAGCAGTTCTTC. Its protein product is CASSSGRAGLEQFF. The chain has TRBV18 and TRBJ2-1; 10 bases agree with TRBD2. Trimming cost V 5 bases and J 9 bases; bases outside gene matches: 7. This CDR3 spans 14 amino acids. Germline assignment: CDR1 KGHSH and CDR2 LQKENI.

The chain has TRBV9 and TRBJ1-6; 9 positions match TRBD1. From germline, CDR1 is SGDLS and CDR2 YYNGEE. V gave up 4 bases and J gave up 7 bases; unmatched junction bases: 6. This CDR3 contains 15 residues. CDR3 DNA: TGTGCCAGCAGCTCCGGGACAGGGATAAATTCACCCCTCCACTTT. Protein sequence: CASSSGTGINSPLHF.